This is a list of T cell receptor beta chains from one sample in a study of OX40 agonist ivuxolimab in advanced cancers. Some clones are missing from TCRdb's copy, which holds only in-frame ones; the method was immunoSEQ multiplex PCR. The table records 50,000 to 75,000 clones, more than 75% of them present only once. Material: CD4+ or CD8+ T cells sorted from blood, obtained in a trial of the OX40 agonist ivuxolimab. The receptor source for this set is an adult with an advanced solid tumor such as melanoma, head and neck, liver or kidney cancer. CDR3s include the opening cysteine and the closing phenylalanine or tryptophan. The order of the fields is J gene, V gene, clone size, D gene, CDR3 protein, CDR3 DNA. A D gene is named only where the DNA matches it firmly. A row's size may be missing; if present it is once, few, many or a size class.

TRBJ1-6,TRBV6-6,once,TRBD1,CASTHVRDRNSPLHF,TGTGCCAGCACCCACGTCCGGGACAGAAATTCACCCCTCCACTTT
TRBJ2-7,TRBV4-1,few,-,CASSQGHGLLTYEQYF,TGCGCCAGCAGCCAAGGACACGGGCTGTTAACCTACGAGCAGTACTTC
TRBJ1-5,TRBV10-3,-,TRBD1,CAIGTGGDQPQHF,TGTGCCATCGGGACAGGGGGCGATCAGCCCCAGCATTTT
TRBJ2-1,TRBV7-8,-,-,CASSRPLVDEQFF,TGTGCCAGCAGCCGTCCGTTGGTAGATGAGCAGTTCTTC
TRBJ1-1,TRBV4-2,-,-,CASSQDWSGIEAFF,TGTGCCAGCAGCCAAGATTGGTCGGGAATTGAAGCTTTCTTT
TRBJ1-1,TRBV10-3,few,-,CAIRDSQNTEAFF,TGTGCCATCAGGGACAGTCAGAACACTGAAGCTTTCTTT
TRBJ2-2,TRBV5-1,once,-,CASSLGWTDTGELFF,TGCGCCAGCAGCTTGGGTTGGACAGACACCGGGGAGCTGTTTTTT
TRBJ1-3,TRBV5-1,-,-,CASSLEGPSGNTIYF,TGCGCCAGCAGCTTGGAGGGGCCCTCTGGAAACACCATATATTTT
TRBJ1-1,TRBV18,-,TRBD1,CASSHGTGDTEAFF,TGTGCCAGCTCACATGGGACAGGGGACACTGAAGCTTTCTTT
TRBJ2-1,TRBV9,-,-,CASSVVGVFVPYNEQFF,TGTGCCAGCAGCGTAGTTGGGGTATTCGTCCCCTACAATGAGCAGTTCTTC
TRBJ2-7,TRBV30,-,-,CAWSVLGSNRTYYEQYF,TGTGCCTGGAGTGTATTGGGATCAAATCGGACTTATTACGAGCAGTACTTC
TRBJ2-2,TRBV7-3,-,TRBD2,CASSLNMGLAGVTGELFF,TGTGCCAGCAGCTTAAACATGGGACTAGCGGGAGTCACCGGGGAGCTGTTTTTT
TRBJ1-5,TRBV21-1,-,-,CASSKNRYSNQPQHF,TGTGCCAGCAGCAAAAACCGTTATAGCAATCAGCCCCAGCATTTT
TRBJ1-2,TRBV29-1,-,TRBD1,CSVGVPGTGALRSYGYTF,TGCAGCGTCGGCGTCCCCGGGACAGGGGCCCTACGTAGCTATGGCTACACCTTC
TRBJ1-1,TRBV28,-,-,CASKVENTEAFF,TGTGCCAGCAAGGTCGAGAACACTGAAGCTTTCTTT
TRBJ1-2,TRBV6-5,once,-,CASMNWPLYGYTF,TGTGCCAGCATGAATTGGCCACTCTATGGCTACACCTTC
TRBJ2-3,TRBV20-1,-,-,CSAWGTDTQYF,TGCAGTGCTTGGGGCACAGATACGCAGTATTTT
TRBJ2-1,TRBV6-5,-,-,CASSYRGTVEQFF,TGTGCCAGCAGTTACAGAGGGACTGTCGAGCAGTTCTTC
TRBJ2-3,TRBV4-1,-,TRBD2,CASSQLSGGPVDTQYF,TGCGCCAGCAGCCAGTTATCGGGGGGGCCGGTAGATACGCAGTATTTT
TRBJ1-4,TRBV4-2,-,-,CASSQDPGQSTNEKLFF,TGTGCCAGCAGCCAAGATCCCGGACAGTCAACTAATGAAAAACTGTTTTTT
TRBJ2-2,TRBV5-1,-,-,CASSLARGLNTGELFF,TGCGCCAGCAGCTTGGCACGGGGGCTCAACACCGGGGAGCTGTTTTTT
TRBJ2-2,TRBV28,-,TRBD2,CASSTTSGGRTGELFF,TGTGCCAGCAGTACTACTAGCGGGGGGCGGACCGGGGAGCTGTTTTTT
TRBJ2-3,TRBV13,few,TRBD2,CASSLKGLAGYRYTDTQYF,TGTGCCAGCAGCCTAAAGGGACTAGCGGGGTACCGTTACACAGATACGCAGTATTTT
TRBJ1-5,TRBV7-8,few,TRBD1,CASSSRQGSNQPQHF,TGTGCCAGCAGCTCAAGACAGGGGAGCAATCAGCCCCAGCATTTT
TRBJ1-2,TRBV5-5,-,-,CASSLGVDLSYGYTF,TGTGCCAGCAGCTTGGGGGTCGATTTAAGCTATGGCTACACCTTC